The next 27 T cell receptor beta chains were all read from a single sample in a study of radiation and T cells in renal cell carcinoma (TCRdb year 2020). Preparation of the library involved the immunoSEQ multiplex PCR assay. This is the immuneACCESS table as TCRdb keeps it, with only in-frame sequences that have V and J called. A part of the clones is gone; compared with another copy, unresolved V genes explain less than half, and the rest is unexplained. The sample table contains under 100,000 clones; only one count was recorded for around 84% of them. The ten biggest clones cover more than 7% of the sample. The label giving this sample's time point can be read as: blood 4 weeks post-SBRT, at nephrectomy. Reading the label with the study, this specimen's treatment or condition is: 15 Gy SBRT to primary tumor, nephrectomy 4 weeks later. This material consisted of blood, taken from a patient whose treatment included radiotherapy and nephrectomy. The receptors shown here come from a man in his sixties with renal cell carcinoma.

This clone was seen only once. The V call is TRBV7-2, the J call TRBJ2-5; no clear D. This CDR3 spans 12 amino acids. Per the germline V gene, CDR1 is SGHTA and CDR2 is FQGNSA. Trimming stripped 0 bases from V and 4 bases from J, with 3 bases between. The CDR3 nucleotides are TGTGCCAGCAGCTTAGCCAGAGAGACCCAGTACTTC. Translation: CASSLARETQYF.

The rearrangement joins TRBV2 to TRBJ2-1; the match to TRBD2 covers 13 bases. Trimming at V came to 7 bases and at J to 9 bases, leaving 9 bases not matched to a gene. The germline V gene has CDR1 SNHLY and CDR2 FYNNEI. The CDR3 has 15 amino acids. The CDR3 region is CASTLLAGGPSEQFF. CDR3 bases: TGTGCCAGCACCCTACTAGCGGGAGGGCCTAGTGAGCAGTTCTTC.

The chain uses TRBV18 and TRBJ1-3; D unclear. The germline V gene encodes CDR1 KGHSH and CDR2 LQKENI. The CDR3 is 14 amino acids. V lost 0 bases, J lost 0 bases, and 3 bases lay in between. The CDR3 bases are TGTGCCAGCTCACCACCTGGCTCTGGAAACACCATATATTTT. This gives the protein CASSPPGSGNTIYF.

This sequence joins TRBV28 and TRBJ2-7, with 9 positions matching TRBD2. The CDR3 consists of 13 residues. V dropped 6 bases and J dropped 4; count of bases not matched to a gene: 4. From germline, CDR1 is MDHEN and CDR2 SYDVKM. DNA of the CDR3: TGTGCCAGCAGACTGACTAGCGGTTACGAGCAGTACTTC. This codes for CASRLTSGYEQYF. The full variable domain, its missing parts supplied by reference TRBV28 and TRBJ2-7, is DVKVTQSSRYLVKRTGEKVFLECVQDMDHENMFWYRQDPGLGLRLIYFSYDVKMKEKGDIPEGYSVSREKKERFSLILESASTNQTSMYLCASRLTSGYEQYFGPGTRLTVT.

The chain carries TRBV15 and TRBJ2-1; 7 bases line up with TRBD2. The germline CDR1 and CDR2 sequences are LNHNV and YYDKDF (reference sequence). Trimming removed 5 bases from V and 9 bases from J; junction bases left unmatched: 13. The CDR3 has 15 amino acids. In DNA, the CDR3 is TGTGCCACCAGCGGAGCCGGGACTACAACTTCTGAGCAGTTCTTC. Translation gives CATSGAGTTTSEQFF.

The V gene is TRBV6-1, the J gene TRBJ1-1; tentatively, D is TRBD1 (6 bases). Trimming shortened V by 4 bases and J by 1 base, and 7 bases separated the two germline ends. The germline CDR1 and CDR2 sequences are MNHNS and SASEGT. This CDR3 region has 13 residues. The CDR3 DNA reads as TGTGCCAGCAGTGCCAGGGGGAACACTGAAGCTTTCTTT. It specifies CASSARGNTEAFF.

The V gene is TRBV7-9, the J gene TRBJ1-2; D call uncertain. V lost 1 base and J lost 6, with 9 bases in between. Per germline, CDR1 SEHNR and CDR2 FQNEAQ (reference sequence). This CDR3 has 13 residues. The CDR3 bases are TGTGCCAGCAGCTTAGGGCAGATGGATGGCTACACCTTC. Protein: CASSLGQMDGYTF.

The gene calls are TRBV7-2 and TRBJ1-2; D perhaps matches TRBD1 (6 bases). Trimming removed 2 bases at V and 3 bases at J, with 10 bases between. The germline CDR1 and CDR2 sequences are SGHTA and FQGNSA. There are 14 residues in the CDR3. The CDR3 DNA follows: TGTGCCAGCAGCTTATTGGGGGCTGACTATGGCTACACCTTC. Translated, it gives CASSLLGADYGYTF.

The DNA of the CDR3 is TGTGCCAGCAGTCAGGCCTTCGACTCCAGCTCCTACGAGCAGTACTTC. It codes for CASSQAFDSSSYEQYF. J is TRBJ2-7 and V is TRBV7-9, with D unclear. The germline V and J ends were trimmed by 6 bases and 0 bases, with 18 bases remaining between them. Germline lookup yields CDR1 SEHNR and CDR2 FQNEAQ (reference sequence). The CDR3 loop spans 16 amino acids.

The chain links TRBV28 to TRBJ1-2; tentatively, D is TRBD1 (5 bases). Trimming pared 2 bases from V and 4 bases from J, leaving 14 bases between. The CDR3 is 15 amino acids. Germline CDR1 and CDR2: MDHEN and SYDVKM. CDR3 sequence (DNA): TGTGCCAGCAGTTTACTCGGGGGTGTTAGCTATGGCTACACCTTC. This sequence encodes CASSLLGGVSYGYTF.

V is TRBV18 and J is TRBJ1-1; 11 nucleotides align to TRBD1. This CDR3 has 16 amino acids. Germline trimming cut 6 bases from V and 4 bases from J; bases unmatched to any gene: 10. Germline CDR1 KGHSH, CDR2 LQKENI. The CDR3 loop reads CASSRDRGGSGTEAFF. DNA of the CDR3: TGTGCCAGCTCCCGGGACAGGGGGGGGTCGGGCACTGAAGCTTTCTTT.

V usage is TRBV29-1 and J usage is TRBJ1-1, with 11 bases fitting TRBD1. Germline assignment: CDR1 SQVTM and CDR2 ANQGSEA. The CDR3 has 13 residues. V was clipped by 7 bases and J by 4 bases; unmatched bases: 5. This chain's CDR3 is CSAGDRGTTEAFF. CDR3 nucleotide sequence: TGCAGCGCTGGGGACAGGGGGACCACTGAAGCTTTCTTT. Full variable domain (remainder filled in from reference TRBV29-1 and TRBJ1-1): SAVISQKPSRDICQRGTSLTIQCQVDSQVTMMFWYRQQPGQSLTLIATANQGSEATYESGFVIDKFPISRPNLTFSTLTVSNMSPEDSSIYLCSAGDRGTTEAFFGQGTRLTVV.

This chain joins TRBV6-5 and TRBJ2-2; either TRBD1 or TRBD2 may supply D (6 bases each). V was cut by 4 bases and J by 9 bases, with 21 bases left in between. In germline, CDR1 is MNHEY, CDR2 SVGAGI. This CDR3 spans 16 amino acids. The CDR3 here is CASSFITRGLRRELFF. The CDR3 DNA follows: TGTGCCAGCAGTTTCATTACACGGGGGCTAAGGCGGGAGCTGTTTTTT.

The CDR3 loop is CSVVTGANVLTF. CDR3 nucleotide sequence: TGCAGCGTTGTCACGGGGGCCAACGTCCTGACTTTC. The chain links TRBV29-1 to TRBJ2-6; unclear D gene. The CDR3 length is 12 residues. Germline assignment: CDR1 SQVTM and CDR2 ANQGSEA. The V gene lost 4 bases and the J gene lost 4 bases, with 5 bases spanning the gap.

This chain connects TRBV13 to TRBJ2-7; 9 bases map to TRBD1. The ends lost 5 bases at V and 3 bases at J; junction bases unmatched: 14. From germline, CDR1 is PRHDT and CDR2 FYEKMQ (reference sequence). The CDR3 extends over 17 amino acids. CDR3 nucleotides: TGTGCCAGCAGCGAGCCATGGGGGACAGGGAGGAACTACGAGCAGTACTTC. Protein product: CASSEPWGTGRNYEQYF. The variable domain in full, completed from reference TRBV13 and TRBJ2-7, reads AAGVIQSPRHLIKEKRETATLKCYPIPRHDTVYWYQQGPGQDPQFLISFYEKMQSDKGSIPDRFSAQQFSDYHSELNMSSLELGDSALYFCASSEPWGTGRNYEQYFGPGTRLTVT.

This chain connects TRBV2 to TRBJ2-4; D perhaps matches TRBD2 (8 bases). CDR3 length equals 17 residues. The germline gives CDR1 SNHLY, CDR2 FYNNEI. V was clipped by 3 bases and J by 0 bases, with 15 bases between them. CDR3 sequence reads: CASSEIAGQLAKNIQYF. In nucleotides, the CDR3 is TGTGCCAGCAGTGAGATAGCGGGACAGCTAGCCAAAAACATTCAGTACTTC.

The V and J genes are TRBV6-5 and TRBJ2-7; a weak D match, TRBD1 (5 bases). From germline, CDR1 is MNHEY and CDR2 SVGAGI. The CDR3 is 16 amino acids. V was cut by 0 bases and J by 4 bases, with 16 bases left in between. This CDR3 reads CASSYSQGTIPYEQYF. For the CDR3, the DNA is TGTGCCAGCAGTTACTCGCAGGGAACGATTCCTTACGAGCAGTACTTC.

The CDR3 is CASSPSGLDYEQYF. The CDR3 DNA reads as TGTGCCAGTAGTCCCTCGGGACTAGACTACGAGCAGTACTTC. The chain is built from TRBV19 and TRBJ2-7, with 8 nucleotides matching TRBD2. The CDR3 totals 14 residues. Germline CDR1 reads LNHDA; CDR2 reads SQIVND (reference sequence). V trimming: 5 bases; J trimming: 3 bases; junction bases outside the gene matches: 6.

V gene TRBV6-5 combines with J gene TRBJ2-1, with no clear D. Trimming cost V 7 bases and J 5 bases, with 15 bases left between them. The CDR3 covers 14 residues. Per germline, CDR1 MNHEY and CDR2 SVGAGI. The CDR3 reads CASTQSQVHNEQFF. The CDR3 DNA reads TGTGCCAGCACGCAGTCCCAGGTGCACAATGAGCAGTTCTTC.

This clone was counted a single time. This sequence may be a read error, since a much larger clone differs from it by one base. The chain has TRBV5-4 and TRBJ2-3; D is perhaps TRBD2 (6 bases). CDR1 SGHNT and CDR2 YYREEE come from the germline V gene (reference sequence). This CDR3 is built from 15 residues. Trimming took off 2 bases at V and 0 bases at J, with 10 bases between the two ends. In DNA, the CDR3 is TGTGCCAGCAGCTTCGCCGGGACTAGCACAGATACGCAGTATTTT. It specifies CASSFAGTSTDTQYF. The variable domain in full, completed from reference TRBV5-4 and TRBJ2-3, reads ETGVTQSPTHLIKTRGQQVTLRCSSQSGHNTVSWYQQALGQGPQFIFQYYREEENGRGNFPPRFSGLQFPNYSSELNVNALELDDSALYLCASSFAGTSTDTQYFGPGTRLTVL.

The chain uses TRBV6-6 and TRBJ2-7; 7 nucleotides align to TRBD1. The germline CDR1 and CDR2 sequences are MNHNY and SVGAGI (reference sequence). This CDR3 is built from 16 residues. The ends lost 6 bases at V and 2 bases at J; junction bases unmatched: 13. The chain's CDR3 is CASRKTGQVLTYEQYF. DNA of the CDR3: TGTGCCAGCAGAAAGACAGGGCAGGTTTTAACCTACGAGCAGTACTTC.

V usage is TRBV19 and J usage is TRBJ2-1, with 7 bases aligning to TRBD1. The germline V gene encodes CDR1 LNHDA and CDR2 SQIVND (reference sequence). V shed 2 bases, J shed 0 bases, and the junction held 1 base outside the gene matches. The CDR3 covers 15 residues. CDR3 residues: CASSIPGGSYNEQFF. Written as DNA, the CDR3 is TGTGCCAGTAGTATACCAGGGGGCTCCTACAATGAGCAGTTCTTC.

The genes are TRBV19 and TRBJ2-5; the match to TRBD1 covers 9 bases. CDR1 and CDR2 (germline): LNHDA, SQIVND (reference sequence). Trimming removed 4 bases from V and 7 bases from J; junction bases left unmatched: 10. The CDR3 is 15 residues long. The DNA of the CDR3 is TGTGCCAGTAGTAACCCACAGGGGGCCCGGGGGACCCAGTACTTC. Protein sequence: CASSNPQGARGTQYF.

The rearrangement joins TRBV4-3 to TRBJ2-7; 7 nucleotides line up with TRBD1. In germline, CDR1 is LGHNA, CDR2 YSLEER. CDR3 size: 14 residues. V was clipped by 3 bases and J by 3 bases; unmatched bases: 5. CDR3 sequence (DNA): TGCGCCAGCAGCCAGAGGCAGGGGGTCTACGAGCAGTACTTC. Translation gives CASSQRQGVYEQYF.

The chain uses TRBV28 and TRBJ1-4, with D possibly being TRBD1 (5 bases). The V and J ends lost 6 bases and 7 bases respectively, with 9 bases between them. CDR3 size: 12 residues. CDR1 and CDR2 from the germline V gene are MDHEN and SYDVKM. As DNA, the CDR3 is TGTGCCAGCAGGACTGGGGGTGAAAAACTGTTTTTT. Translating it yields CASRTGGEKLFF. Supplemented by reference TRBV28 and TRBJ1-4, the full variable domain reads DVKVTQSSRYLVKRTGEKVFLECVQDMDHENMFWYRQDPGLGLRLIYFSYDVKMKEKGDIPEGYSVSREKKERFSLILESASTNQTSMYLCASRTGGEKLFFGSGTQLSVL.

J is TRBJ1-1 and V is TRBV7-9, with 8 bases aligning to TRBD1. CDR3 size: 16 residues. V gave up 0 bases and J gave up 1 base; unmatched junction bases: 4. CDR1 SEHNR and CDR2 FQNEAQ come from the germline V gene (reference sequence). CDR3 protein: CASSLAPGQGNTEAFF. In DNA form, the CDR3 reads TGTGCCAGCAGCTTAGCTCCCGGACAGGGGAACACTGAAGCTTTCTTT. The variable domain in full, with the rest retrieved from reference TRBV7-9 and TRBJ1-1, is DTGVSQNPRHKITKRGQNVTFRCDPISEHNRLYWYRQTLGQGPEFLTYFQNEAQLEKSRLLSDRFSAERPKGSFSTLEIQRTEQGDSAMYLCASSLAPGQGNTEAFFGQGTRLTVV.

The chain is built from TRBV10-2 and TRBJ1-2; 10 bases align to TRBD1. Germline-derived CDR1 and CDR2 are WSHSY and SAAADI. J was trimmed by 8 bases and V by 0 bases; bases with no gene match: 9. The CDR3 loop spans 16 amino acids. CDR3 residues: CASSESGGQGFVGYTF. The CDR3 bases are TGCGCCAGCAGTGAGTCTGGGGGACAGGGGTTTGTAGGCTACACCTTC.